The T cell receptor (beta chain) described here comes from a study of blood T cell repertoires in COVID-19 (TCRdb year 2020). For context, the study as a whole: Samples from collaborators originated in the United States, Italy and Spain and spanned both the acute and convalescent phases of COVID-19. The material from the prospective study consisted of cDNA or gDNA derived from T cells, B-cell-depleted T cells, or PBMCs. Deeply sampled blood TCRbeta repertoires from subjects exposed to, actively infected with, or recovered from COVID-19 were included in the dataset. The repertoires were released in a freely available public database meant as a resource for research on the immune response to SARS-CoV-2. The samples were drawn from two sources: the first 160 participants of the ongoing ImmuneRACE study, and 1,000 to 1,500 subjects contributed by 6 global collaborators. A de-identified subject ID, COVID-19 status, age in years and sex were almost always included in the sample metadata. Where available, HLA class I and class II types were taken from metadata supplied by the sample provider and were not determined by assay-based typing.

V is pared back by 3 bases and J by 8 bases, with 11 bases lying between the germline termini. CDR1 and CDR2, looked up from the germline V gene (reference sequence), are LNHDA and SQIVND. From the cysteine through the phenylalanine, the CDR3 covers 13 amino acids. The kept DNA is CDR3 alone, 39 bases in frame from the first base. Regarding this clone: Its cognate antigen has yet to be identified. Base qualities were left out, and no much larger clone turns up one base away.

Summary of the overall study and its limitations: The amount of clinical and demographic metadata varied by source and participant and was provided uncurated.

Collaborating institutions collected whole blood in K2EDTA tubes following their own protocols. For TCRbeta analysis, collaborators shipped samples in one of three forms: frozen whole blood, isolated PBMCs, or DNA extracted from either of those sample types. The immunoSEQ Assay, a bias-controlled multiplex PCR, was used to amplify TCRbeta CDR3 regions from genomic DNA. In the authors' own workflow: The number of nucleated cells in each sample was estimated from the amplification of reference gene primers within the assay. To quantify the absolute abundance of each unique TCRbeta CDR3 rearrangement, sequence reads were collapsed and filtered. Productive Simpson clonality was computed per sample as the square root of Simpson's diversity index over productive rearrangements. Drawn from immuneACCESS, this table holds only the in-frame rearrangements with V and J called that TCRdb kept. Clones are partly lost; checked studies trace under half to an unresolved V gene and leave the rest unexplained. V and J calls and clone size are copied from that table; D and trimming were computed from the DNA. The sample table holds 84,000 or so clones, of which approximately 81% were seen once. The biggest ten clones account for roughly a sixth of the sample.

The chain uses TRBV19 and TRBJ1-3; possibly the D gene is TRBD1, per 5 matching bases. The sequence derives from a woman of 80 years or more with acute or convalescent COVID-19. What was sequenced was peripheral blood. The CDR3 sequence is CASSMTARDTIYF. The base sequence is TGTGCCAGTAGTATGACAGCACGGGACACCATATATTTT. With all but the CDR3 taken from the reference TRBV19 and TRBJ1-3 genes, the full variable domain is: DGGITQSPKYLFRKEGQNVTLSCEQNLNHDAMYWYRQDPGQGLRLIYYSQIVNDFQKGDIAEGYSVSREKKESFPLTVTSAQKNPTAFYLCASSMTARDTIYFGEGSWLTVV.